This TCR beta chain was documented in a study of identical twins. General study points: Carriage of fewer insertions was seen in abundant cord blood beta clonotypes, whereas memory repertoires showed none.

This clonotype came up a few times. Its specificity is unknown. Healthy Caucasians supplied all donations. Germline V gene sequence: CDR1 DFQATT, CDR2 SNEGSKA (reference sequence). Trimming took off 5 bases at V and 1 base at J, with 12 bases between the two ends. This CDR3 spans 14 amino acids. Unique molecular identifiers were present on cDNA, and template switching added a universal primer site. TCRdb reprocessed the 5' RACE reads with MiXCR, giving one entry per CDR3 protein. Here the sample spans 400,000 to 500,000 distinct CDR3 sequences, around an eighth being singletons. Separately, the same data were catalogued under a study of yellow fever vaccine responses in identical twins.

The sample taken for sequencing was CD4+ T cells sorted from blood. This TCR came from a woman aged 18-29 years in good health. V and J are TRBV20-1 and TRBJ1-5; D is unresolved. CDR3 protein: CSASTGTSNQPQHF. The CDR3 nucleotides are TGCAGTGCTTCTACGGGAACAAGCAATCAGCCCCAGCATTTT.